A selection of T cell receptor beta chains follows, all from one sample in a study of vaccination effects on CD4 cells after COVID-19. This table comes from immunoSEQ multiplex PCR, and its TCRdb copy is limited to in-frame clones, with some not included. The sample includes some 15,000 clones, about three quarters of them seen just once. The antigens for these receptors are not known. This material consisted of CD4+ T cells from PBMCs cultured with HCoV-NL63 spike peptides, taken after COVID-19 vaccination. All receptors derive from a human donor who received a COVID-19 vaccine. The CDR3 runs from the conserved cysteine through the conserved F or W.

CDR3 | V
CASSLLDRGAGYTF | TRBV5-6
CASSRGEGRGYTF | TRBV6-5
CASSLAPGQAIYEQYF | TRBV5-1
CASSPNNYGQAKASRSPLHF | TRBV3-1/TRBV3-2
CAWARAYNEQFF | TRBV30
CASSQLAGGKDEQFF | TRBV14
CASSPDLAGGYDEQFF | TRBV18
CASSDGRTNSPLHF | TRBV9
CASSFSGTEPQHF | TRBV7-9
CASSIQSGSSYEQYF | TRBV19
CASRQGEWNNEQFF | TRBV6-5
CASSLPPRLAGVYGELFF | TRBV7-2
CASSLLATGDGYTF | TRBV5-5
CASSLTGSAYEQYF | TRBV5-1
CASSQIGRGPGDTQYF | TRBV7-3
CASSLRQRGGPETQYF | TRBV11-2
CASSLGRMAGELFF | TRBV5-1
CASSQDTGANTGELFF | TRBV3-1/TRBV3-2
CASSTRRGQNSPLHF | TRBV7-2
CASSYSTGGYGYTF | TRBV6-5
CASRSDSSSPLHF | TRBV27
CAISKTEYSNQPQHF | TRBV10-3
CASSLGGRAGNEQFF | TRBV28
CASSSIGTEAFF | TRBV6-5
CASSPSTDTQYF | TRBV11-3
CATSDPGTGNYGYTF | TRBV24-1
CASSLGVGRSSYEQYF | TRBV5-1
CASSAKPGPTVSNYGYTF | TRBV19
CAIRETGNNSPLHF | TRBV10-3
CASSPTRSVVNEQFF | TRBV18
CASSYNRGSSGNTIYF | TRBV6-2/TRBV6-3
CASSEVGGSGQPQHF | TRBV2
CASSDSKRGGELFF | TRBV6-4
CASSSGPQFYGYTF | TRBV28
CASSAIGGGETQYF | TRBV25-1
CASSLFAVGYNEQFF | TRBV7-2
CASSLGVGGEAFF | TRBV5-1